The next 17 T cell receptor beta chains were all read from a single sample in a study of blood T cell repertoires in COVID-19. Produced via immunoSEQ multiplex PCR; TCRdb's table is partial and in-frame only. The sample comprises around 140,000 clones, 80% to 85% of which are singletons, and about 8.4% rests with the top ten. Sequenced: peripheral blood. The receptors come from a woman aged 55 to 70 with active or convalescent COVID-19.

The count of this clone is one. The V and J genes are TRBV6-5 and TRBJ1-5; possible D gene TRBD1, 5 bases. With 0 bases removed from V and 4 bases from J, the gap between germline ends came to 10 bases. This CDR3 contains 15 residues. In germline, CDR1 is MNHEY, CDR2 SVGAGI. CDR3 nucleotides: TGTGCCAGCAGTTACTCGACAGCACCGAATCAGCCCCAGCATTTT. It codes for CASSYSTAPNQPQHF.

This sequence joins TRBV3-1 (or the pseudogene TRBV3-2) and TRBJ1-2; the match to TRBD1 covers 8 bases. The CDR3 is 14 residues long. Trimming removed 2 bases from V and 6 bases from J; junction bases left unmatched: 5. Germline values: CDR1 LGHDT, CDR2 YNNKEL (reference sequence). CDR3 in DNA: TGTGCCAGCAGCCAAATTGGGACAGGCGATGGCTACACCTTC. This codes for CASSQIGTGDGYTF.

The rearrangement joins TRBV6-6 to TRBJ2-7, with 7 bases identical to TRBD1. The V segment lost 8 bases and the J segment 6 bases; nucleotides outside the gene matches: 13. The germline V gene encodes CDR1 MNHNY and CDR2 SVGAGI (reference sequence). The CDR3 runs to 14 residues. DNA for the CDR3: TGTGCCAGCGGACCGACAGGGCGGTCAACCGAGCAGTACGTC. Protein sequence: CASGPTGRSTEQYV.

The rearrangement links TRBV28 to TRBJ1-1, with D tentatively TRBD1 (5 bases). V shed 2 bases and J shed 0 bases, with 10 bases lying between them. Germline CDR1 reads MDHEN; CDR2 reads SYDVKM. This CDR3 has 15 residues. The CDR3 sequence is CASSLGGALNTEAFF. The CDR3 bases are TGTGCCAGCAGTTTAGGTGGGGCTTTGAACACTGAAGCTTTCTTT.

The chain couples TRBV3-1 (or the pseudogene TRBV3-2) to TRBJ2-7; 7 bases line up with TRBD1. V lost 6 bases and J lost 7; bases outside the gene matches: 9. The CDR3 sequence is 13 residues long. Germline values: CDR1 LGHDT, CDR2 YNNKEL (reference sequence). The CDR3: CASRWTGSSEQYF. CDR3 nucleotide sequence: TGTGCCAGCAGATGGACAGGTTCGTCTGAGCAGTACTTC.

The chain is built from TRBV6-5 and TRBJ2-3; 12 bases align to TRBD2. From germline, CDR1 is MNHEY and CDR2 SVGAGI. V shed 8 bases, J shed 2 bases, and the junction held 5 bases outside the gene matches. The CDR3 runs to 15 residues. CDR3 protein: CASGGTSGSTDTQYF. The CDR3 nucleotides are TGTGCCAGCGGGGGGACTAGCGGGTCCACAGATACGCAGTATTTT.

The V gene is TRBV4-2, the J gene TRBJ2-1; 10 bases are a match to TRBD2. Germline V lookup: CDR1 LGHNA, CDR2 YNFKEQ. The junction had 7 bases not matched to a gene; V was cut back by 4 bases and J by 4 bases. The CDR3 contains 16 residues. The chain's CDR3 is CASSRSSGREYNEQFF. CDR3 nucleotides: TGTGCCAGCAGCCGGTCTAGCGGGAGAGAGTACAATGAGCAGTTCTTC.

V gene TRBV19 combines with J gene TRBJ1-6; D gene unclear. The CDR3 runs 16 residues. The germline V and J ends were trimmed by 6 bases and 6 bases, with 18 bases remaining between them. Germline CDR1 reads LNHDA; CDR2 reads SQIVND (reference sequence). CDR3 coding DNA: TGTGCCAGTAGCCCTTCTGCAGGTCGTTTTAATTCACCCCTCCACTTT. It translates to CASSPSAGRFNSPLHF.

This clone has just a few counts. V is TRBV18 and J is TRBJ1-5; D is undetermined. There are 14 residues in the CDR3. The V gene's germline CDR1 is KGHSH and CDR2 LQKENI. Trimming left V 3 bases short and J 9 bases short, with 15 bases between. The CDR3 DNA reads as TGTGCCAGCTCACCGGCAGGCGGGCCATTGCCCCAGCATTTT. It is translated as CASSPAGGPLPQHF.

The genes are TRBV24-1 and TRBJ1-1, with D uncertain. Trimming stripped 9 bases from V and 6 bases from J, with 16 bases between. CDR3 size: 13 residues. Germline V gene lookup returns CDR1 KGHDR and CDR2 SFDVKD. Written as DNA, the CDR3 is TGTGCCACCGCGGGAGGTTTTGGCGCTGAAGCTTTCTTT. Protein sequence: CATAGGFGAEAFF.

The rearrangement uses TRBV27 and TRBJ1-2, with 8 bases aligning to TRBD1. The CDR3 runs to 13 residues. Germline CDR1 is MNHEY and CDR2 is SMNVEV (reference sequence). V shed 6 bases and J 6 bases; nucleotides not matched to a gene: 6. For the CDR3, the DNA is TGTGCCAGCAGCGTAGACAGGGGCAATGGCTACACCTTC. It encodes CASSVDRGNGYTF.

The V call is TRBV18, the J call TRBJ2-5; perhaps TRBD2 as D (5 bases). V lost 2 bases, J lost 3 bases, and 7 bases lay in between. The germline CDR1 and CDR2 sequences are KGHSH and LQKENI. The CDR3 spans 13 residues. CDR3 nucleotide sequence: TGTGCCAGCTCACCAATCGGGGAAGAGACCCAGTACTTC. Protein sequence: CASSPIGEETQYF. The full variable domain, completed using reference TRBV18 and TRBJ2-5, is NAGVMQNPRHLVRRRGQEARLRCSPMKGHSHVYWYRQLPEEGLKFMVYLQKENIIDESGMPKERFSAEFPKEGPSILRIQQVVRGDSAAYFCASSPIGEETQYFGPGTRLLVL.

This chain joins TRBV5-6 and TRBJ2-2; TRBD1 matches 8 bases. The CDR3 runs to 15 residues. Germline trimming cut 5 bases from V and 5 bases from J; bases unmatched to any gene: 8. The germline V gene has CDR1 SGHDT and CDR2 YYEEEE. Here the CDR3 DNA reads TGTGCCAGCAGACCCTACAGGGGGAGGACCGGGGAGCTGTTTTTT. Its translation is CASRPYRGRTGELFF.

The chain has TRBV6-2 or TRBV6-3 and TRBJ2-7, with TRBD1 as a possible D gene (6 bases). Germline V gene lookup returns CDR1 MNHEY and CDR2 SVGEGT. There are 12 residues in the CDR3. Between the trimmed V and J ends, which lost 5 bases and 4 bases, there was a span of 9 bases. The CDR3 DNA sequence: TGTGCCAGCAGTCGAACAGGGTACGAGCAGTACTTC. Its protein is CASSRTGYEQYF.

The chain recombines TRBV11-3 with TRBJ1-1, with TRBD1 matching over 10 bases. Germline CDR1 is SGHNT and CDR2 is YENEEA. J was trimmed by 1 base and V by 4 bases; bases with no gene match: 3. CDR3 length: 15 residues. CDR3 bases: TGTGCCAGCAGCTCCGGACAGGGGGAGAACACTGAAGCTTTCTTT. Translated: CASSSGQGENTEAFF.

The genes are TRBV29-1 and TRBJ1-1; D is perhaps TRBD1 (5 bases). The V gene's germline CDR1 is SQVTM and CDR2 ANQGSEA. Trimming shortened V by 6 bases and J by 5 bases, and 16 bases separated the two germline ends. The CDR3 covers 13 residues. The CDR3 is CSVGGGARTEAFF. The CDR3 region has the DNA TGCAGCGTCGGGGGGGGTGCGAGAACTGAAGCTTTCTTT.

This clone was detected a few times. The chain couples TRBV12-3 or TRBV12-4 to TRBJ1-2; TRBD1 agrees at 7 bases. V shed 5 bases and J 7 bases; nucleotides not matched to a gene: 4. This CDR3 spans 12 amino acids. The CDR3 sequence is CASSQGVFGYTF. DNA for the CDR3: TGTGCCAGCAGTCAGGGGGTTTTTGGCTACACCTTC.